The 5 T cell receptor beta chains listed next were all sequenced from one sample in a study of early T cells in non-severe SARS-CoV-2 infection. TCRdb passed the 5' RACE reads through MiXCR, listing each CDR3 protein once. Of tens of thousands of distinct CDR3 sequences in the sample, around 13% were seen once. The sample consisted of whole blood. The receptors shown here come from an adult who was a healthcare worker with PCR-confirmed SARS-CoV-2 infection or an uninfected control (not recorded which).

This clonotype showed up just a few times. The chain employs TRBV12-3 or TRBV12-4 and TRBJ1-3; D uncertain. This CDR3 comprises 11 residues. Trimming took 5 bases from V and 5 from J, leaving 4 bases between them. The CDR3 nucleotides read TGTGCCAGCAGTCCGAGAAACACCATATATTTT. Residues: CASSPRNTIYF.

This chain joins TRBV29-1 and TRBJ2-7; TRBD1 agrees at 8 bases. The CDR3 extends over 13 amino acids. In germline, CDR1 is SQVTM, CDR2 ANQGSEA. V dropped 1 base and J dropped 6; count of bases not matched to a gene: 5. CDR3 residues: CSVEVVTGGEQYF. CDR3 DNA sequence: TGCAGCGTTGAAGTGGTCACAGGGGGCGAGCAGTACTTC.

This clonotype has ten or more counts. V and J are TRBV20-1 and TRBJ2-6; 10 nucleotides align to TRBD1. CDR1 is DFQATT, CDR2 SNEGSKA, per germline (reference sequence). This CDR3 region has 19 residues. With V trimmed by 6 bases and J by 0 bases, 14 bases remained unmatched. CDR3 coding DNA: TGCAGTGCCAAAAACGTATGGACAGGGGGTATCTCTGGGGCCAACGTCCTGACTTTC. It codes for CSAKNVWTGGISGANVLTF.

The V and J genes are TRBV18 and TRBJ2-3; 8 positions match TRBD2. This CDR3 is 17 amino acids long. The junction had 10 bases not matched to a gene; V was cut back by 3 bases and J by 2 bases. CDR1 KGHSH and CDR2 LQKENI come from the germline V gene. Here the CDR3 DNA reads TGTGCCAGCTCACCGGTCATCGTAGCGGGATCCACAGATACGCAGTATTTT. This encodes CASSPVIVAGSTDTQYF.

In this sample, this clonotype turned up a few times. The CDR3 protein is CASSRTWNTGELFF. CDR3 DNA: TGTGCCAGCAGTCGTACATGGAACACCGGGGAGCTGTTTTTT. This chain uses TRBV7-3 with TRBJ2-2; D unresolved. This CDR3 comprises 14 residues. Germline CDR1 SGHTA, CDR2 FQGTGA. V was trimmed by 6 bases and J by 1 base, leaving 9 bases between them.